This T cell receptor (beta chain) derives from a study of cytomegalovirus exposure and HLA in healthy donors. Primers for the PCR totalled 60 Vbeta and 13 Jbeta. Sequencing was performed with immunoSEQ multiplex PCR; in TCRdb, only in-frame clones are kept and a portion is missing. The sample includes some 140,000 clones, roughly 79% of them seen just once. The receptor comes from a man aged 18 to 30 in good health and CMV-seronegative. The sample was PBMCs.

The DNA for the CDR3 is TGCGCCAGCAGCTTGGGCGTCTCTGGAAACACCATATATTTT. Protein: CASSLGVSGNTIYF. The chain carries TRBV5-1 and TRBJ1-3, with D unclear. The germline V and J ends were trimmed by 0 bases and 0 bases, with 4 bases remaining between them. The CDR3 length is 14 residues. The germline V gene has CDR1 SGHRS and CDR2 YFSETQ.